The clone carrying this TCR beta chain was observed a handful of times. Its antigen remains unidentified. Germline V lookup: CDR1 LNHNV, CDR2 YYDKDF (reference sequence). V was clipped by 0 bases and J by 4 bases, with 15 bases between them. The CDR3 runs to 16 residues. Library preparation for TCR beta used quantitative 5'-RACE with molecular barcodes. Using its own MiXCR run on the 5' RACE reads, TCRdb lists one record per CDR3 protein. This sample carries approximately 540,000 distinct CDR3 sequences, 12% of them seen once, and the ten largest clones take over 6.5%. The record originates from a study of CD8 T cells in ankylosing spondylitis. Overall study results and limits: Apparently characteristic of ankylosing spondylitis blood was a TCR beta motif (about 8 highly homologous variants).

This clonotype was sampled from a male donor with ankylosing spondylitis. The chain uses TRBV15 and TRBJ1-1, with D perhaps TRBD1 (6 bases). What was sequenced was blood, either unsorted or a sorted T cell fraction (not recorded which). The CDR3 sequence is CATSREKGLTGTEAFF. CDR3 in DNA: TGTGCCACCAGCAGAGAGAAAGGGTTGACAGGCACTGAAGCTTTCTTT.